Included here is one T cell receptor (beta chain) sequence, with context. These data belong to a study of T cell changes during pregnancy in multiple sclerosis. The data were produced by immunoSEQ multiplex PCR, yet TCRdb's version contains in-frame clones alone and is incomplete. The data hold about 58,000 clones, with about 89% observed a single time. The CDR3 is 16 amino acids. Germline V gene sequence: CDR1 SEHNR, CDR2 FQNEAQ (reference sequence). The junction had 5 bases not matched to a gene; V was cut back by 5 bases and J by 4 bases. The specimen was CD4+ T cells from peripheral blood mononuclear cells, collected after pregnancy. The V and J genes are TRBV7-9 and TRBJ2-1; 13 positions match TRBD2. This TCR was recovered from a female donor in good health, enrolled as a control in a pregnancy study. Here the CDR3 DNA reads TGTGCCAGCAGCGGACTAGCGGGGGAATCTTACAATGAGCAGTTCTTC. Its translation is CASSGLAGESYNEQFF.